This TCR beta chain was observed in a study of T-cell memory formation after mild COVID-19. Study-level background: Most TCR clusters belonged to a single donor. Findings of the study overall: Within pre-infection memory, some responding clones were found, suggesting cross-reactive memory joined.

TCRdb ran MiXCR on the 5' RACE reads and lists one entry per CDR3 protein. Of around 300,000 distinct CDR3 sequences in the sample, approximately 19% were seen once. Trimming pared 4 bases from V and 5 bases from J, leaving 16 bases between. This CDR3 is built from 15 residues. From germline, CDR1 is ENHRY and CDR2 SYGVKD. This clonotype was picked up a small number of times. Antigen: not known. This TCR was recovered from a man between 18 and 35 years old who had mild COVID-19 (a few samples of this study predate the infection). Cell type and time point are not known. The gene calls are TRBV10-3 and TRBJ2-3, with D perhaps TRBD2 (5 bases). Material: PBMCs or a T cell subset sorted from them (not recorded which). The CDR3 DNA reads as TGTGCCATCAGTGTAGCGCCGGGCTCGGAAGATACGCAGTATTTT. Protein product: CAISVAPGSEDTQYF.